This is a list of T cell receptor beta chains from one sample in a study of cytomegalovirus exposure and HLA in healthy donors. Sequencing used immunoSEQ multiplex PCR; TCRdb keeps in-frame clones, though not all of them. This sample carries over 150,000 clones, approximately 85% of them seen once, and the ten largest clones take about 4.9%. Sample: PBMCs. The receptor set was obtained from a girl aged 5 to 17 in good health and CMV-seropositive. Each CDR3 is given without its conserved first and last residue. For some rows the clone size is stated as once, few or many, or as a class when expanded; others skip it.

cdr3_length	v_call	j_call	clone_size	cdr3_aa
13	TRBV5-4	TRBJ1-4	-	ASSLFYQGDEKLF
13	TRBV9	TRBJ2-3	-	ASSASGGAVDTQY
12	TRBV10-1	TRBJ2-5	-	ASSEKGPRETQY
17	TRBV7-2	TRBJ2-7	-	ASSLDRLAGGPDAYEQY
13	TRBV15	TRBJ1-5	-	ATSSRDRGNQPQH
15	TRBV9	TRBJ2-6	-	ASSLPTGEAGANVLT
12	TRBV19	TRBJ1-2	-	ASSIEAGVYGYT
14	TRBV13	TRBJ1-3	-	ASGLLGVTSGNTIY
14	TRBV7-3	TRBJ2-2	-	ASSLSPGLITGELF
17	TRBV9	TRBJ2-7	-	ASSTRDRVDSVSTYEQY
11	TRBV6-1	TRBJ2-2	-	ASRRQGDGELF
15	TRBV30	TRBJ1-1	-	AWSVWVTSAGNTEAF
12	TRBV13	TRBJ1-2	-	ASEQGAGLDGYT
11	TRBV5-1	TRBJ2-7	-	ASSLTSGYEQY
15	TRBV5-4	TRBJ2-5	-	ASSVHPSGGAQETQY
15	TRBV5-1	TRBJ1-1	-	ASSGTGGAGLWTEAF
13	TRBV6-1	TRBJ1-6	-	ASSVNRGVNSPLH
10	TRBV7-3	TRBJ2-5	-	ARRDFQETQY
13	TRBV25-1	TRBJ2-1	-	ASSDPGQRYNEQF
11	TRBV6-4	TRBJ2-3	-	ASSGGSTDTQY
14	TRBV11-1	TRBJ1-1	-	ASSLDDGRARTEAF
17	TRBV4-1	TRBJ1-5	-	ASSQGTGGYPLRNQPQH
12	TRBV11-2	TRBJ1-2	-	ASSLAGTGRGYT
11	TRBV27	TRBJ1-1	-	ASSGQGFAEAF
15	TRBV5-6	TRBJ1-3	-	ASSLRRSGIAGNTIY
12	TRBV27	TRBJ1-2	-	ASSLLGQGFGYT
14	TRBV19	TRBJ2-7	few	ASSSLAGGSTYEQY
9	TRBV29-1	TRBJ1-2	-	SVRSGYGYT
12	TRBV10-3	TRBJ1-5	-	AISEMGEIQPQH
14	TRBV28	TRBJ2-2	-	ASSLPSYSYTGELF
11	TRBV10-1	TRBJ1-2	-	ASSEQGSYGYT
10	TRBV25-1	TRBJ1-2	-	ASRQGNYGYT
16	TRBV7-2	TRBJ2-4	-	ASSLEASGGIAKNIQY
12	TRBV6-9	TRBJ2-7	-	ASTFLAGVYEQY
12	TRBV6-1	TRBJ1-1	-	ASTEDRADTEAF
16	TRBV9	TRBJ2-3	-	ASSPGLAGGPRTDTQY
12	TRBV4-1	TRBJ2-7	-	ASKGQGESDEQY
13	TRBV5-3	TRBJ2-1	once	ARSLRDRGPNEQF
16	TRBV19	TRBJ1-2	-	ASSTTPYLMTEVYGYT
12	TRBV6-5	TRBJ2-2	once	ASSSLGSLGELF
14	TRBV7-9	TRBJ2-3	-	ASSLALAGRQDTQY
15	TRBV5-8	TRBJ2-5	-	ASSSRRGAGGGETQY
13	TRBV6-5	TRBJ1-2	-	ASSYSNRRVDGYT
12	TRBV5-6	TRBJ2-5	-	ASSLPTSGETQY
13	TRBV27	TRBJ1-2	-	ASSTRRVGNYGYT